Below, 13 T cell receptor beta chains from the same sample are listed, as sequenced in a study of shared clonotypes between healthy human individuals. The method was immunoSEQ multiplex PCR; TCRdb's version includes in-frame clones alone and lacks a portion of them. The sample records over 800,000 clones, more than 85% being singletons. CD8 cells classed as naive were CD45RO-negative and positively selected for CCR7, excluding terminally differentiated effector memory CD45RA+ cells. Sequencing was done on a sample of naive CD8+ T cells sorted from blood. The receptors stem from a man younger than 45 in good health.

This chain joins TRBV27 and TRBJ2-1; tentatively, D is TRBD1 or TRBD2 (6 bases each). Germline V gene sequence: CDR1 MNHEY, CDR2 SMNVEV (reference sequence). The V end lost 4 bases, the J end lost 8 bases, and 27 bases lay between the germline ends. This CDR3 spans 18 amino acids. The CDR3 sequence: CASSWGSKGGLFIDEQFF. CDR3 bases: TGTGCCAGCAGTTGGGGTTCGAAGGGGGGATTGTTTATTGATGAGCAGTTCTTC.

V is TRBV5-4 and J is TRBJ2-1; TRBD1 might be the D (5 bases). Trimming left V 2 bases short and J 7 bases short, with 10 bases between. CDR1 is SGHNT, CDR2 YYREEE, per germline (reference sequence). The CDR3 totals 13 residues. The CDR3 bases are TGTGCCAGCAGCTTAAGGGGTGGTAATGAGCAGTTCTTC. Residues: CASSLRGGNEQFF.

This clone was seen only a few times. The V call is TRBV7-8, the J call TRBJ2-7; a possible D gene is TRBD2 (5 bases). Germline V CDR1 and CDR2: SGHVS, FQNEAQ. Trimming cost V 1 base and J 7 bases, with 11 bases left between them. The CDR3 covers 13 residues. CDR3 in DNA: TGTGCCAGCAGCTTAGAGAGGGCGGAGGAGCAGTACTTC. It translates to CASSLERAEEQYF.

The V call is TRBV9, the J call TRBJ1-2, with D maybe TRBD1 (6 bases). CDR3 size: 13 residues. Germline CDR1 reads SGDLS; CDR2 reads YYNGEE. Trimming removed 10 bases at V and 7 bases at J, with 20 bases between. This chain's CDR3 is CASKGEDRVGYTF. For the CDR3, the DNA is TGTGCCTCGAAGGGGGAAGACCGCGTTGGCTACACCTTC.

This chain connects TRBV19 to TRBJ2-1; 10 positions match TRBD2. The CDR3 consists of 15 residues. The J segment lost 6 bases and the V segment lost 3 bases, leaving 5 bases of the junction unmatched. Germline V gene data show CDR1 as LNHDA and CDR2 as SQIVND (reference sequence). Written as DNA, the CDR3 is TGTGCCAGTAGTATGATGGCTAGCGGGAGCAATGAGCAGTTCTTC. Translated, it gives CASSMMASGSNEQFF.

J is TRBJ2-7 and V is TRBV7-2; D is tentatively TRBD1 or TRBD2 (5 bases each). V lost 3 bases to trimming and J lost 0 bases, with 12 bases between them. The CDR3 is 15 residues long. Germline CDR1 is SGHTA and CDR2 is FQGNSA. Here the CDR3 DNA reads TGTGCCAGCAGCTTTGGGACCCTGAGCTCCTACGAGCAGTACTTC. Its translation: CASSFGTLSSYEQYF.

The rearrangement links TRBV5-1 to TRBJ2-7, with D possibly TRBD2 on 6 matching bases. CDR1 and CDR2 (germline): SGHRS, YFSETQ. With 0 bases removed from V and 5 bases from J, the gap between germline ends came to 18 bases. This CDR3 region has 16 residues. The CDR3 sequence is CASSLERSVGGNEQYF. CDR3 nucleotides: TGCGCCAGCAGCTTGGAACGGTCCGTCGGGGGAAACGAGCAGTACTTC.

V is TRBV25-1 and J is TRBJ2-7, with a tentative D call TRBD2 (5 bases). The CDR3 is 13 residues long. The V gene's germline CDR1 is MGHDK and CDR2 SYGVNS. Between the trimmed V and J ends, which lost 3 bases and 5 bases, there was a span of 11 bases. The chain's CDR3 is CASSDRTGHEQYF. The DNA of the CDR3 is TGTGCCAGCAGTGACAGGACTGGCCACGAGCAGTACTTC.

The CDR3 here is CASSMDSGNTEAFF. The DNA for the CDR3 is TGTGCCAGTAGTATGGACAGTGGGAACACTGAAGCTTTCTTT. This chain connects TRBV19 to TRBJ1-1; possibly TRBD1 for D (6 bases). This CDR3 has 14 residues. Germline V gene data show CDR1 as LNHDA and CDR2 as SQIVND (reference sequence). V was cut by 3 bases and J by 1 base, with 9 bases left in between. Combining the CDR3 with reference TRBV19 and TRBJ1-1 gives the whole variable domain DGGITQSPKYLFRKEGQNVTLSCEQNLNHDAMYWYRQDPGQGLRLIYYSQIVNDFQKGDIAEGYSVSREKKESFPLTVTSAQKNPTAFYLCASSMDSGNTEAFFGQGTRLTVV.

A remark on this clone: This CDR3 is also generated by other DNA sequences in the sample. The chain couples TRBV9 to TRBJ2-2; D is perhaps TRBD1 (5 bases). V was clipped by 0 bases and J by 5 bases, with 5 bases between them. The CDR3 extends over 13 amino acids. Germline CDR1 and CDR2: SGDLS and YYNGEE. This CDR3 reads CASSVAGTGELFF. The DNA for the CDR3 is TGTGCCAGCAGCGTAGCAGGGACCGGGGAGCTGTTTTTT.

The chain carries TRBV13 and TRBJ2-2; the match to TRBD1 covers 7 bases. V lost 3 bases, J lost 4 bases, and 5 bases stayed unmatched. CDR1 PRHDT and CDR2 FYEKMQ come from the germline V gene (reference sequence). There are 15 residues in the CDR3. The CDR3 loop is CASSLNRGSTGELFF. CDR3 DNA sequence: TGTGCCAGCAGCTTGAACAGGGGAAGCACCGGGGAGCTGTTTTTT. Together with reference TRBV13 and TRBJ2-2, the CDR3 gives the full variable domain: AAGVIQSPRHLIKEKRETATLKCYPIPRHDTVYWYQQGPGQDPQFLISFYEKMQSDKGSIPDRFSAQQFSDYHSELNMSSLELGDSALYFCASSLNRGSTGELFFGEGSRLTVL.

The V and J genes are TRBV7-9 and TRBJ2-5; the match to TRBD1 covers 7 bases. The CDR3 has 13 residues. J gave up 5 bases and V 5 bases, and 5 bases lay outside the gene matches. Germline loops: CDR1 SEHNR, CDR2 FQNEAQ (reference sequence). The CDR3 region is CASSQTGSETQYF. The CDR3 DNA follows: TGTGCCAGCAGCCAGACAGGGTCGGAGACCCAGTACTTC.

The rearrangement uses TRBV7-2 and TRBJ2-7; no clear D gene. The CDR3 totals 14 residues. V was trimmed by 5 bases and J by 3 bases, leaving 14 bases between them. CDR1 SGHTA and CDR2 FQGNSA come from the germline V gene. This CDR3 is CASSAMTGFYEQYF. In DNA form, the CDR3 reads TGTGCCAGCAGCGCGATGACGGGTTTCTACGAGCAGTACTTC. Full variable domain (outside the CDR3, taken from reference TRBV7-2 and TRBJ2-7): GAGVSQSPSNKVTEKGKDVELRCDPISGHTALYWYRQSLGQGLEFLIYFQGNSAPDKSGLPSDRFSAERTGGSVSTLTIQRTQQEDSAVYLCASSAMTGFYEQYFGPGTRLTVT.